The 8 T cell receptor beta chains below come from one sample, sequenced in a study of blood T cells in healthy people across ages. The authors ran a second PCR of 7 to 11 cycles using a sample-barcoded 5' primer and a J-beta primer mix. TCRdb redid the calling of the 5' RACE reads with MiXCR, one entry per CDR3 protein. This repertoire shows some 1.4 million distinct CDR3 sequences, approximately 42% found once; its top ten account for 6.5% to 10%. The sample comprised blood. The receptors were sampled from a woman aged 18-29 years in good health.

This clonotype was detected a few times. V gene TRBV20-1 combines with J gene TRBJ2-7; 9 nucleotides agree with TRBD2. J gave up 6 bases and V 5 bases, and 8 bases lay outside the gene matches. This CDR3 is built from 13 residues. Germline CDR1 and CDR2: DFQATT and SNEGSKA (reference sequence). CDR3 sequence: CSAGLAGVGEQYF. CDR3 nucleotide sequence: TGCAGTGCTGGATTAGCGGGAGTTGGCGAGCAGTACTTC.

As for this clonotype: Germline is not matched at one junction end, which may reflect a read error. The gene calls are TRBV5-1 and TRBJ2-3; D ambiguous. This CDR3 is built from 15 residues. Germline assignment: CDR1 SGHRS and CDR2 YFSETQ. The CDR3 DNA reads as TGCGCCAGCAGCTTGATGGGCGAGTCCGCAGATGCGCAGTATTTT. Translation: CASSLMGESADAQYF.

Here the CDR3 reads CASSLRDRHTEAFF. CDR3 DNA sequence: TGTGCCAGCAGCCTCCGAGACAGGCACACTGAAGCTTTCTTT. The chain employs TRBV7-8 and TRBJ1-1; D might be TRBD1 (6 bases). The CDR3 is 14 amino acids. The V and J ends lost 5 bases and 3 bases respectively, with 13 bases between them. Germline V CDR1 and CDR2: SGHVS, FQNEAQ.

This clonotype came up a few times. This chain connects TRBV9 to TRBJ2-7, with 8 bases that match TRBD2. The germline V gene has CDR1 SGDLS and CDR2 YYNGEE. CDR3 size: 16 residues. The V segment lost 4 bases and the J segment 5 bases; nucleotides outside the gene matches: 14. The CDR3 nucleotides are TGTGCCAGCAGCCTTGGAAGATCAGCGGGGGACCACGAGCAGTACTTC. Amino acid sequence: CASSLGRSAGDHEQYF.

CDR3 DNA: TGTGCCAGCAGTTTAAACTTGGGGTCAGCTTTCTTT. It encodes CASSLNLGSAFF. V usage is TRBV12-3 or TRBV12-4 and J usage is TRBJ1-1; D unresolved. V lost 2 bases to trimming and J lost 10 bases, with 11 bases between them. The CDR3 extends over 12 amino acids.

The chain links TRBV5-1 to TRBJ2-3, with a possible D match to TRBD2 (6 bases). Germline loops: CDR1 SGHRS, CDR2 YFSETQ. This CDR3 comprises 17 residues. V was clipped by 4 bases and J by 3 bases, with 21 bases between them. CDR3 nucleotides: TGCGCCAGCAGCGAAAGAACCCCCACGGCGGGGACAGATACGCAGTATTTT. It is translated as CASSERTPTAGTDTQYF.

This clonotype was detected a few times. This sequence joins TRBV6-5 and TRBJ2-3; D is perhaps TRBD1 (6 bases). Trimming cost V 5 bases and J 6 bases, with 12 bases left between them. Germline V lookup: CDR1 MNHEY, CDR2 SVGAGI. This CDR3 comprises 13 residues. The CDR3 reads CASSPGQMDTQYF. Written as DNA, the CDR3 is TGTGCCAGCAGTCCTGGACAGATGGATACGCAGTATTTT.

This clonotype was seen a handful of times. The V and J genes are TRBV5-1 and TRBJ2-3, with D perhaps being TRBD1 or TRBD2 (6 bases each). The CDR3 is 15 amino acids. Trimming stripped 1 base from V and 2 bases from J, with 11 bases between. CDR1 SGHRS and CDR2 YFSETQ come from the germline V gene. The CDR3 region has the DNA TGCGCCAGCAGCTTGCAGCCGGGGGCCACAGATACGCAGTATTTT. Encoded protein: CASSLQPGATDTQYF.